Given below is one T cell receptor (beta chain) in context. It lacks a known antigen. It has no much larger one-base neighbor in the sample; base qualities were not kept. In the germline V gene, CDR1 corresponds to MDHEN and CDR2 to SYDVKM. V is cut back by 4 bases and J by 1 base, with 15 bases in the junction unmatched. The CDR3 covers 18 residues, taking in both the cysteine and the phenylalanine. Only CDR3 DNA remains: 54 bases, in frame from the first base. This specimen belongs to a study of blood T cell repertoires in COVID-19 (dated by TCRdb to the early 2020s). About the study as a whole: The collaborator samples originated in the United States, Italy and Spain and spanned the acute and convalescent phases of COVID-19. The dataset comprised deeply sampled blood TCRbeta repertoires from subjects exposed to, actively infected with, or recovered from COVID-19. HLA class I and class II types, where available, came from metadata supplied by the sample provider rather than from assay-based typing. The material from the prospective study consisted of cDNA or gDNA derived from T cells, B-cell-depleted T cells, or PBMCs. The samples were drawn from two sources: the first 160 participants of the ongoing ImmuneRACE study, and about 1,300 subjects contributed by 6 global collaborators. A de-identified subject ID, COVID-19 status, age in years and sex were almost always included in the sample metadata. A freely available public database, intended as a resource for researchers studying the immune response to SARS-CoV-2, is where the repertoires were released.

TCRbeta CDR3 regions were amplified from genomic DNA by means of the immunoSEQ Assay, a bias-controlled multiplex PCR. As for the original processing: The number of nucleated cells in each sample was estimated by amplification of reference gene primers within the assay. Sequence reads were collapsed and filtered to measure the absolute abundance of every unique TCRbeta CDR3 rearrangement. For each sample, productive Simpson clonality was calculated as the square root of Simpson's diversity index across productive rearrangements. TCRdb limited this immuneACCESS table to in-frame rearrangements with V and J called. A share of clones is missing; checked studies link under half to unresolved V genes, and the rest is unexplained. V and J calls and clone size are those listed in that table; D and trimming were worked out from the DNA. The sample records roughly 130,000 clones, 88% of which are singletons. The ten largest clones capture approximately 10% of the sample.

Collaborating institutions collected whole blood in K2EDTA tubes following their own protocols. For TCRbeta analysis, collaborators shipped samples as frozen whole blood, isolated PBMCs, or DNA extracted from either of those sample types. Study-wide findings and limitations: The amount of clinical and demographic metadata varied by source and participant and was provided uncurated.

The chain is assembled from TRBV28 and TRBJ1-2; TRBD1 matches 7 bases in the middle. This clonotype was sampled from a man aged 55-75 years with active or convalescent COVID-19. The sequenced material came from peripheral blood. The CDR3 reads as follows: CASSSPSTGKRGNYGYTF. The DNA reads as follows: TGTGCCAGCAGTTCCCCTTCGACAGGGAAAAGGGGTAACTATGGCTACACCTTC.